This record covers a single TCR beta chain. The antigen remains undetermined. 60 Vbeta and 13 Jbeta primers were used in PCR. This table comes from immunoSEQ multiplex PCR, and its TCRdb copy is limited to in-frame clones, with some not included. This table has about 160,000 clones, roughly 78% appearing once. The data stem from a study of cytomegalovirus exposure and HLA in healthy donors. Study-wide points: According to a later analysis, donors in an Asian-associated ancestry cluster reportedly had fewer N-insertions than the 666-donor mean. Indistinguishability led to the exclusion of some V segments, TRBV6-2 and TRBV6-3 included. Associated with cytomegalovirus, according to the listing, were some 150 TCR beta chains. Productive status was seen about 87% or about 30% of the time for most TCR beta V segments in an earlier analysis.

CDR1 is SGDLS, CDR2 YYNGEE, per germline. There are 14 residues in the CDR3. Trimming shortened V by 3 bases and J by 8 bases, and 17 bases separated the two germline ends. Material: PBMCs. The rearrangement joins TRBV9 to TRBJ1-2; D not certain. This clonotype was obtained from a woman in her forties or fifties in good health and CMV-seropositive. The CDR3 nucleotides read TGTGCCAGCAGCGCCCCCCAATACCCGGTCGGCTACACCTTC. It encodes CASSAPQYPVGYTF.